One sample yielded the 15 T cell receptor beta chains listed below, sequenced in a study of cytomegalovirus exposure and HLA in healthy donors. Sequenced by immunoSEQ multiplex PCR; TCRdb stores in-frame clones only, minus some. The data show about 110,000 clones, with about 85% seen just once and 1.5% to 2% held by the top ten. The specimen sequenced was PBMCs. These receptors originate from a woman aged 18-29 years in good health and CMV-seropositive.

This CDR3 is CASSPGGGPPYEQYF. The CDR3 DNA reads as TGTGCCAGCAGTCCCGGGGGGGGGCCACCCTACGAGCAGTACTTC. The chain has TRBV6-6 and TRBJ2-7; the match to TRBD2 covers 8 bases. Trimming at V came to 5 bases and at J to 2 bases, leaving 8 bases not matched to a gene. The CDR3 sequence is 15 residues long. Per the germline V gene, CDR1 is MNHNY and CDR2 is SVGAGI (reference sequence).

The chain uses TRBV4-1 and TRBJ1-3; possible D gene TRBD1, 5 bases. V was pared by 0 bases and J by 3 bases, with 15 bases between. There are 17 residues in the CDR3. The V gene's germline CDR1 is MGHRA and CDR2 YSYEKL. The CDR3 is CASSQDSGQGGGNTIYF. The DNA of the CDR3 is TGCGCCAGCAGCCAAGATTCCGGCCAGGGAGGTGGAAACACCATATATTTT.

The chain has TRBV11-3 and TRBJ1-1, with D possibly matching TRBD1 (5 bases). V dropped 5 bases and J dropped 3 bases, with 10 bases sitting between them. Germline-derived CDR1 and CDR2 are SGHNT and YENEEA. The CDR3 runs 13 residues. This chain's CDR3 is CASSPGLDTEAFF. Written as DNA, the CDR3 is TGTGCCAGCAGCCCAGGGTTGGACACTGAAGCTTTCTTT.

The CDR3 nucleotides are TGTGCCAGCAGTACAGAGGGAGGGGACTACAATGAGCAGTTCTTC. Its protein product is CASSTEGGDYNEQFF. The gene calls are TRBV2 and TRBJ2-1; 7 bases agree with TRBD2. The length of the CDR3 is 15 residues. Losses at the gene ends were 5 bases for V and 3 bases for J; bases not matched to a gene: 7. From germline, CDR1 is SNHLY and CDR2 FYNNEI. Complete variable domain (other parts from reference TRBV2 and TRBJ2-1): EPEVTQTPSHQVTQMGQEVILRCVPISNHLYFYWYRQILGQKVEFLVSFYNNEISEKSEIFDDQFSVERPDGSNFTLKIRSTKLEDSAMYFCASSTEGGDYNEQFFGPGTRLTVL.

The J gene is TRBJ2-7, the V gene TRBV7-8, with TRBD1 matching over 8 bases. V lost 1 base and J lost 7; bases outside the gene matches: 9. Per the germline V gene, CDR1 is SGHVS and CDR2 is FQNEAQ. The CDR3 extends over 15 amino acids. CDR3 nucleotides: TGTGCCAGCAGCTTAGAGGGGACAGGCCAGGGGGAGCAGTACGTC. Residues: CASSLEGTGQGEQYV.

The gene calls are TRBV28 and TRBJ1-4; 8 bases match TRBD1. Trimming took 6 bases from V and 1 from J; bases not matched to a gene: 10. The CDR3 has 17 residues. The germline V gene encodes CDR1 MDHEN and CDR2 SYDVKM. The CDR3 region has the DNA TGTGCCAGCAGCGGCACAAGACAGGGGCAAACTAATGAAAAACTGTTTTTT. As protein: CASSGTRQGQTNEKLFF.

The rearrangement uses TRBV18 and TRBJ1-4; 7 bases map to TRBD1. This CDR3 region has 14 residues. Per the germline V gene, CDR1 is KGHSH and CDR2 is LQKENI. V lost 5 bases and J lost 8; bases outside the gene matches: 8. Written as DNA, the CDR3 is TGTGCCAGCTCAGAGGGACAGTACAGAGAAAAACTGTTTTTT. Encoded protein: CASSEGQYREKLFF.

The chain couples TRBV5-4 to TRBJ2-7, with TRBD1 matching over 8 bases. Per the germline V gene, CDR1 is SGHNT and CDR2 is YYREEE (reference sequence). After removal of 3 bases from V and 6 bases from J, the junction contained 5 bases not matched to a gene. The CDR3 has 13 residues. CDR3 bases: TGTGCCAGCAGCTCGGACAGGGTCGGCGAGCAGTACGTC. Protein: CASSSDRVGEQYV.

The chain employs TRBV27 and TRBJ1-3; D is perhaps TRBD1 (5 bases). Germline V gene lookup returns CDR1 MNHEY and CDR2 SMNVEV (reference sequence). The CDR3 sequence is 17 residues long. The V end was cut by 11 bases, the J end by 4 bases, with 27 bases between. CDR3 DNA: TGTGCCGGCTTGGGCAGGGCGGCGCGCCCCCCCGGAAACACCATATATTTT. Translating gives CAGLGRAARPPGNTIYF.

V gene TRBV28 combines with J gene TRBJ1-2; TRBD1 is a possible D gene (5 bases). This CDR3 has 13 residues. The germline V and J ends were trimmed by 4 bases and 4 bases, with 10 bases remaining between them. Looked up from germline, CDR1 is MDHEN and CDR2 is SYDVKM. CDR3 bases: TGTGCCAGCAGTTCGACAGCTTTCTATGGCTACACCTTC. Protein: CASSSTAFYGYTF.

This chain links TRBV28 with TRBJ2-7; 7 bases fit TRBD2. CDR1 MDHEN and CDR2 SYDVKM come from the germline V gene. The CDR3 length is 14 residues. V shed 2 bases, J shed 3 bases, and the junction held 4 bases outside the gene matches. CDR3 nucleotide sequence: TGTGCCAGCAGTTTACATGGGGGGGTCTACGAGCAGTACTTC. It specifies CASSLHGGVYEQYF.

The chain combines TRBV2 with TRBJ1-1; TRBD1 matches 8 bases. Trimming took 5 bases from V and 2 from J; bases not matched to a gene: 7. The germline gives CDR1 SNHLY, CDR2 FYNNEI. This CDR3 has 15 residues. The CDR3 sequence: CASSFYDRGNTEAFF. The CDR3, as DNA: TGTGCCAGCAGTTTTTACGACAGGGGAAACACTGAAGCTTTCTTT.

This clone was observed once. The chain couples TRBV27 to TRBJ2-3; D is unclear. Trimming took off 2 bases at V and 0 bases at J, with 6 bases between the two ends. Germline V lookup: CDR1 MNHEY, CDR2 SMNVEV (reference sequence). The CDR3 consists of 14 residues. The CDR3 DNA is TGTGCCAGCAGTTTACGCCTAAGCACAGATACGCAGTATTTT. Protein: CASSLRLSTDTQYF.

The CDR3 DNA reads as TGTGCCAGCAGCGGGCGGGACAGGTATCAGCCCCAGCATTTT. Protein product: CASSGRDRYQPQHF. The genes are TRBV7-8 and TRBJ1-5, with 8 bases that match TRBD1. Germline V gene sequence: CDR1 SGHVS, CDR2 FQNEAQ. The CDR3 sequence is 14 residues long. Trimming took 5 bases from V and 5 from J; bases not matched to a gene: 5.

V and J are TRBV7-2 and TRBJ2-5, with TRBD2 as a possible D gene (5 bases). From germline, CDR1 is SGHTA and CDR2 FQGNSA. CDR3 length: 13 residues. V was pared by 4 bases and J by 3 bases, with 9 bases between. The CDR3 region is CASSSGKKETQYF. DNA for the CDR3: TGTGCCAGCAGCTCCGGGAAGAAAGAGACCCAGTACTTC. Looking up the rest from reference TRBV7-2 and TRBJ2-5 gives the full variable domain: GAGVSQSPSNKVTEKGKDVELRCDPISGHTALYWYRQSLGQGLEFLIYFQGNSAPDKSGLPSDRFSAERTGGSVSTLTIQRTQQEDSAVYLCASSSGKKETQYFGPGTRLLVL.